The clone carrying this TCR beta chain appeared a few times. The junction departs from germline at one end; a sequencing error may be responsible. Germline CDR1 reads SEHNR; CDR2 reads FQNEAQ (reference sequence). CDR3 length: 12 residues. TCRbeta library preparation incorporated unique molecular identifiers. TCRdb ran MiXCR on the PCR reads and lists one entry per CDR3 protein. The table lists a few hundred thousand distinct CDR3 sequences, approximately 10% of them singletons. The sample originates from a study of T-cell reconstitution after alpha-beta-depleted transplantation in children. The chain is built from TRBV7-9 and TRBJ2-3; TRBD2 matches at 10 bases. This receptor was obtained from a human donor who donated a stem cell graft to a child with acute myeloid leukemia. The source was PBMCs from the stem cell graft donor, collected from the stem cell graft. CDR3: CASSSLTSGLHF. The DNA of the CDR3 is TGTGCCAGCAGCTCACTGACTAGCGGGCTCCATTTT.